This TCR beta chain was obtained from a study of beta chain features in type 1 diabetes. Whole-study context: No patient-donor differences in age, gender, total cells or subset yield.

J was trimmed by 1 base and V by 10 bases; bases with no gene match: 6. Germline CDR1 reads ENHRY; CDR2 reads SYGVKD. This CDR3 is 13 amino acids long. Every isolated RNA sample was fully reverse transcribed, so sequencing captured expressed TCRB transcripts. Here immunoSEQ multiplex PCR was the method, and the copy in TCRdb shows in-frame clones only, minus some. The table includes roughly 120,000 clones, 30% to 40% detected once. The TCR comes from a woman between 18 and 29 years old in good health. The chain has TRBV10-3 and TRBJ1-1; TRBD1 matches 7 bases. Sequencing was done on a sample of stem cell memory CD4+ T cells from blood. DNA of the CDR3: TGTGCCACCACAGGGGACTGGAACACTGAAGCTTTCTTT. It specifies CATTGDWNTEAFF.